This T cell receptor beta chain is from a study of cytomegalovirus exposure and HLA in healthy donors. General study results and limits: Productive rates of about 90% or about 30% were seen for most TCR beta V segments in an earlier analysis. Cytomegalovirus-associated status was assigned to some 160 TCR beta chains. Immune exposure information comprised only CMV serostatus.

Primers for the PCR totalled 60 Vbeta and 13 Jbeta. Clones were sequenced by immunoSEQ multiplex PCR, and TCRdb holds only the in-frame ones, with some missing. This table holds some 84,000 clones, about three quarters found once. Concerning this clone: What it binds is not known.

Material for sequencing was PBMCs. This TCR was sampled from a boy younger than 18 in good health and CMV-seronegative.

The CDR3 region has the DNA TGTGCCAGCAGCTCTGGGGAGGGGAACACTGAAGCTTTCTTT. It is translated as CASSSGEGNTEAFF. V usage is TRBV7-6 and J usage is TRBJ1-1; D is unclear. Germline CDR1 reads SGHVS; CDR2 reads FNYEAQ. Trimming stripped 4 bases from V and 1 base from J, with 10 bases between. This CDR3 spans 14 amino acids.